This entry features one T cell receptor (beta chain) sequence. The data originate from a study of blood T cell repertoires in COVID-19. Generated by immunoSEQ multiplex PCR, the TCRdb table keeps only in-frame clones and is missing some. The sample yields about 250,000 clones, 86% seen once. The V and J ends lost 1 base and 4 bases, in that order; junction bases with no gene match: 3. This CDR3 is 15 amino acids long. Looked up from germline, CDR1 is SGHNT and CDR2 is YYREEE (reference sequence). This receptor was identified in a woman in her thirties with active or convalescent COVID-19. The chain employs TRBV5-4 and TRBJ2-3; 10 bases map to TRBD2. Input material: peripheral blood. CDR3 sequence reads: CASSLRLAGADTQYF. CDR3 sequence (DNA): TGTGCCAGCAGCTTGAGGCTAGCGGGGGCAGATACGCAGTATTTT.